This TCR beta chain comes out of a study of control samples from healthy donors and cancer patients. Produced via immunoSEQ multiplex PCR; TCRdb's table is partial and in-frame only. The table lists some 130,000 clones, around 96% of them singletons. The TCR comes from a man aged 30 to 45 in good health. Sequenced input: blood.

The CDR3: CAPPMWGGTEAFF. CDR3 nucleotide sequence: TGTGCCCCACCGATGTGGGGGGGCACTGAAGCTTTCTTT. This chain joins TRBV2 and TRBJ1-1, with D possibly matching TRBD1 (5 bases). Germline assignment: CDR1 SNHLY and CDR2 FYNNEI. The CDR3 length is 13 residues. Trimming left V 11 bases short and J 4 bases short, with 17 bases between.